What follows are 12 T cell receptor beta chains derived from one specimen sequenced in a study of long-term antiretroviral therapy in people with HIV. The run of the v3.0 immunoSEQ assay was at survey level. Data came from immunoSEQ multiplex PCR; TCRdb stores just in-frame clones and leaves some out. This table holds fewer than 15,000 clones, under 85% found once. This specimen consisted of unsorted PBMCs, obtained 3.4 years after starting antiretroviral therapy. These receptors were collected from a middle-aged man with HIV.

This chain connects TRBV5-1 to TRBJ1-1, with 12 nucleotides matching TRBD1. There are 16 residues in the CDR3. Germline trimming cut 4 bases from V and 5 bases from J; bases unmatched to any gene: 9. The germline gives CDR1 SGHRS, CDR2 YFSETQ. CDR3 amino acids: CASSIGTGGLDTEAFF. The CDR3 nucleotides read TGCGCCAGCAGCATAGGGACAGGGGGCTTGGATACTGAAGCTTTCTTT.

J is TRBJ2-7 and V is TRBV7-8; weak D call: TRBD2 (6 bases). The ends were cut back, 8 bases at V and 4 bases at J, with 15 bases in the middle. The CDR3 covers 13 residues. In germline, CDR1 is SGHVS, CDR2 FQNEAQ. The DNA for the CDR3 is TGTGCCAGCGTACGGCCAGGAGGGTACGAGCAGTACTTC. Protein sequence: CASVRPGGYEQYF. Together with reference TRBV7-8 and TRBJ2-7, the CDR3 gives the full variable domain: GAGVSQSPRYKVAKRGQDVALRCDPISGHVSLFWYQQALGQGPEFLTYFQNEAQLDKSGLPSDRFFAERPEGSVSTLKIQRTQQEDSAVYLCASVRPGGYEQYFGPGTRLTVT.

The chain has TRBV30 and TRBJ2-3, with TRBD2 matching over 10 bases. Germline values: CDR1 GTSNPN, CDR2 SVGIG (reference sequence). The junction had 8 bases not matched to a gene; V was cut back by 2 bases and J by 6 bases. The CDR3 has 15 residues. The CDR3 loop is CAWSSLAGSVDTQYF. The CDR3 DNA follows: TGTGCCTGGAGTTCACTAGCGGGAAGCGTTGATACGCAGTATTTT.

The rearrangement joins TRBV7-6 to TRBJ1-1, with D perhaps matching TRBD1 (5 bases). Germline lookup yields CDR1 SGHVS and CDR2 FNYEAQ. The CDR3 runs 14 residues. The V and J ends lost 5 bases and 4 bases respectively, with 14 bases between them. CDR3 sequence: CASSPGDGVTEAFF. For the CDR3, the DNA is TGTGCCAGCAGCCCGGGGGACGGAGTCACTGAAGCTTTCTTT.

This chain links TRBV11-2 with TRBJ2-2; no clear D. The V gene lost 5 bases and the J gene lost 1 base, with 14 bases spanning the gap. Germline V gene sequence: CDR1 SGHAT, CDR2 FQNNGV. This CDR3 is 16 amino acids long. Here the CDR3 reads CASSPNGWVNTGELFF. The CDR3 DNA sequence: TGTGCCAGCAGCCCGAACGGGTGGGTGAACACCGGGGAGCTGTTTTTT.

The J gene is TRBJ2-7, the V gene TRBV9; 7 nucleotides match TRBD1. The length of the CDR3 is 15 residues. The V gene's germline CDR1 is SGDLS and CDR2 YYNGEE. After removal of 3 bases from V and 4 bases from J, the junction contained 10 bases not matched to a gene. The CDR3 region has the DNA TGTGCCAGCAGCGCAACAGGGGCCCCGCTATACGAGCAGTACTTC. Its translation is CASSATGAPLYEQYF. Supplemented by reference TRBV9 and TRBJ2-7, the full variable domain reads DSGVTQTPKHLITATGQRVTLRCSPRSGDLSVYWYQQSLDQGLQFLIQYYNGEERAKGNILERFSAQQFPDLHSELNLSSLELGDSALYFCASSATGAPLYEQYFGPGTRLTVT.

This CDR3 reads CASSLLETGFYGYTF. CDR3 sequence (DNA): TGTGCCAGCAGCCTATTGGAGACAGGCTTCTATGGCTACACCTTC. J is TRBJ1-2 and V is TRBV7-9, with a possible D match to TRBD1 (6 bases). The V end was cut by 5 bases, the J end by 4 bases, with 17 bases between. Germline CDR1 is SEHNR and CDR2 is FQNEAQ (reference sequence). The CDR3 contains 15 residues.

The chain uses TRBV19 and TRBJ1-1, with unresolved D. Germline values: CDR1 LNHDA, CDR2 SQIVND (reference sequence). The germline V and J ends were trimmed by 7 bases and 7 bases, with 13 bases remaining between them. This CDR3 region has 12 residues. The CDR3 nucleotides read TGTGCCAGTACCCTGGGAGTAAGTGAAGCTTTCTTT. This encodes CASTLGVSEAFF.

The CDR3 region has the DNA TGCGCCAGCATAGAGGGGGCGGCCACAGATACGCAGTATTTT. Translating it yields CASIEGAATDTQYF. The V gene is TRBV5-1, the J gene TRBJ2-3, with 7 bases fitting TRBD1. The CDR3 extends over 14 amino acids. In germline, CDR1 is SGHRS, CDR2 YFSETQ. The V gene end was trimmed by 6 bases and the J gene end by 2 bases; junction bases not matched to a gene: 6.

The V and J genes are TRBV5-1 and TRBJ1-4; the match to TRBD1 covers 9 bases. The CDR3 runs 15 residues. Germline CDR1 is SGHRS and CDR2 is YFSETQ. With V trimmed by 2 bases and J by 7 bases, 6 bases remained unmatched. This CDR3 reads CASSLQGARSEKLFF. The CDR3 DNA is TGCGCCAGCAGCTTACAGGGGGCAAGGAGTGAAAAACTGTTTTTT.

This clone was seen just once. The chain employs TRBV6-6 and TRBJ2-5; no clear D. The CDR3 contains 13 residues. Germline V gene sequence: CDR1 MNHNY, CDR2 SVGAGI (reference sequence). Trimming cost V 2 bases and J 2 bases, with 6 bases left between them. The chain's CDR3 is CASSYGPQETQYF. CDR3 coding DNA: TGTGCCAGCAGTTACGGGCCGCAAGAGACCCAGTACTTC.

The chain links TRBV4-2 to TRBJ2-4; a possible D gene is TRBD2 (6 bases). From germline, CDR1 is LGHNA and CDR2 YNFKEQ. The CDR3 runs to 15 residues. Trimming left V 0 bases short and J 8 bases short, with 14 bases between. The CDR3 sequence: CASSQDAGNADIQYF. The CDR3 DNA reads TGTGCCAGCAGCCAAGATGCGGGAAATGCGGACATTCAGTACTTC.